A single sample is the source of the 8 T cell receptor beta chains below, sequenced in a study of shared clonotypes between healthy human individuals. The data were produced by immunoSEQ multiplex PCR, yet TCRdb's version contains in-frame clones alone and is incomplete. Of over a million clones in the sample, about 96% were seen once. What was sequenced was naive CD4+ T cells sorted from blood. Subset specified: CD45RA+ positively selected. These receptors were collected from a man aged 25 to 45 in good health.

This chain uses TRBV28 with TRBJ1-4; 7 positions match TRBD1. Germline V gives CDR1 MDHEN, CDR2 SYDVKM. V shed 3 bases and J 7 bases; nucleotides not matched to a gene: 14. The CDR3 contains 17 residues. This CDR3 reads CASSLLSRQGQGEKLFF. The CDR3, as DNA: TGTGCCAGCAGTTTGCTTTCTCGACAGGGTCAGGGTGAAAAACTGTTTTTT.

CDR3 coding DNA: TGTGCCAGCTCACTCAACACAGGGGGGAATGAAAAACTGTTTTTT. It yields the protein CASSLNTGGNEKLFF. V gene TRBV18 combines with J gene TRBJ1-4; 8 nucleotides align to TRBD1. With V trimmed by 4 bases and J by 5 bases, 6 bases remained unmatched. The V gene's germline CDR1 is KGHSH and CDR2 LQKENI. The CDR3 is made up of 15 amino acids.

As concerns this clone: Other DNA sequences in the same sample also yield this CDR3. The CDR3 DNA is TGTGCCAGCAGTTATTTGGGGGGACAAGAGACCCAGTACTTC. Translated: CASSYLGGQETQYF. The V and J genes are TRBV6-5 and TRBJ2-5; a weak D match, TRBD2 (6 bases). This CDR3 has 14 amino acids. CDR1 MNHEY and CDR2 SVGAGI come from the germline V gene. Trimming stripped 3 bases from V and 2 bases from J, with 10 bases between.

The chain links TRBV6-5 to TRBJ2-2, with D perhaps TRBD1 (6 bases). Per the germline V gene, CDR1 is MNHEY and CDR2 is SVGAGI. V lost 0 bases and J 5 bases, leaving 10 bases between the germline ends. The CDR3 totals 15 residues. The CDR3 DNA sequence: TGTGCCAGCAGTTACTCCACAGGGACAACCGGGGAGCTGTTTTTT. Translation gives CASSYSTGTTGELFF.

In DNA form, the CDR3 reads TGTGCCAGCAGCGTAGGCGTGAGGACCTATGGCTACACCTTC. This gives the protein CASSVGVRTYGYTF. V and J are TRBV9 and TRBJ1-2; D is uncertain. The CDR3 covers 14 residues. V lost 0 bases to trimming and J lost 4 bases, with 10 bases between them. CDR1 and CDR2 from the germline V gene are SGDLS and YYNGEE.

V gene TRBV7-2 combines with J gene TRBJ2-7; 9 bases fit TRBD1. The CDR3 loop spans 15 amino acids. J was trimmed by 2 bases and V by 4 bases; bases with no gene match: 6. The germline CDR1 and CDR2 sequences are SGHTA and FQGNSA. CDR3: CASSWGGQGTYEQYF. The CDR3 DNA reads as TGTGCCAGCAGCTGGGGGGGACAGGGCACCTACGAGCAGTACTTC.

In DNA form, the CDR3 reads TGTGCCAGCAGGCGGACTAGCGGGAGAGAATACAATGAGCAGTTCTTC. Translating gives CASRRTSGREYNEQFF. The chain has TRBV7-9 and TRBJ2-1, with TRBD2 matching over 13 bases. The V gene end was trimmed by 6 bases and the J gene end by 4 bases; junction bases not matched to a gene: 6. This CDR3 comprises 16 residues. CDR1 and CDR2 (germline): SEHNR, FQNEAQ (reference sequence).

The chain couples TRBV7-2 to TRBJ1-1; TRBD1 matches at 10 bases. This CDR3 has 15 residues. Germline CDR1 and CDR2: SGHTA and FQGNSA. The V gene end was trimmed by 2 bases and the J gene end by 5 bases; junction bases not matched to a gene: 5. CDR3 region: CASSLRQGARTEAFF. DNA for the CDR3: TGTGCCAGCAGCTTACGACAGGGGGCGCGGACTGAAGCTTTCTTT.